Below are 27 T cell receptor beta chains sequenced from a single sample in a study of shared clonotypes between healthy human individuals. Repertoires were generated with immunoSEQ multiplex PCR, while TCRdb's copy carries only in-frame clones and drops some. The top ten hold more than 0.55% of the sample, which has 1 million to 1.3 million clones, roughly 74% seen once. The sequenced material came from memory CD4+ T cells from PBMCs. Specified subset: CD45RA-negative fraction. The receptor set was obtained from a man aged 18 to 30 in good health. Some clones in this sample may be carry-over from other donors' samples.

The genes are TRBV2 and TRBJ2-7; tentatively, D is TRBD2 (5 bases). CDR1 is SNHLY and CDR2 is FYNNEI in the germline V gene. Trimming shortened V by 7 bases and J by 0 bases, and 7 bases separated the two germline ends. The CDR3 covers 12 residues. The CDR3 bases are TGTGCCAGCAACGGGGACTCCTACGAGCAGTACTTC. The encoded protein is CASNGDSYEQYF.

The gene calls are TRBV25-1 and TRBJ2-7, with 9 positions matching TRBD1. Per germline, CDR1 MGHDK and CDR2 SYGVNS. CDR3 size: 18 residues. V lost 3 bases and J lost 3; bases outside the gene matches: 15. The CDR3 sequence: CASSDTGGTGTGYYEQYF. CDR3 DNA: TGTGCCAGCAGTGACACAGGAGGCACCGGGACAGGGTACTACGAGCAGTACTTC.

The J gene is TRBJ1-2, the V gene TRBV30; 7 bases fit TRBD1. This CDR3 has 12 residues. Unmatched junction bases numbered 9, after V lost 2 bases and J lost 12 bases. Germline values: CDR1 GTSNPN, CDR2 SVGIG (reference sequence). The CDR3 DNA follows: TGTGCCTGGAGTTATGGGGAGGGGGCGAACACCTTC. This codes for CAWSYGEGANTF.

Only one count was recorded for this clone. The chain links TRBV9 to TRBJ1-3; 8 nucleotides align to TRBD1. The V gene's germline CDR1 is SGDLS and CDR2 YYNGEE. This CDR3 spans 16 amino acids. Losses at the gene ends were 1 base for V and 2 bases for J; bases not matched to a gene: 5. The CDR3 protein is CASSVTGTGTGNTIYF. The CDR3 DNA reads TGTGCCAGCAGCGTAACCGGGACAGGCACTGGAAACACCATATATTTT.

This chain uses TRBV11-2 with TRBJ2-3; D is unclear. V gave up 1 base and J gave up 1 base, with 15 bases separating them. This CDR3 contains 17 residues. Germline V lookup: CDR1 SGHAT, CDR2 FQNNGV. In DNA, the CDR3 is TGTGCCAGCAGCTTAGGTCCCCTAGGATCGGGCACAGATACGCAGTATTTT. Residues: CASSLGPLGSGTDTQYF.

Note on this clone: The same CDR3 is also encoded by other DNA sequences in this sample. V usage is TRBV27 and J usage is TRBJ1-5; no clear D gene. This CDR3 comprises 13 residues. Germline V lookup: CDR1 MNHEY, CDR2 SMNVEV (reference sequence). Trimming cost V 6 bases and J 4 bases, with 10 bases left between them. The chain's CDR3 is CASSPDRNQPQHF. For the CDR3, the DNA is TGTGCCAGCAGCCCTGACCGAAATCAGCCCCAGCATTTT.

CDR3 protein: CASSWGTSNPEAFF. CDR3 bases: TGCGCCAGCAGCTGGGGGACGTCTAACCCTGAAGCTTTCTTT. The chain combines TRBV5-1 with TRBJ1-1; D perhaps matches TRBD1 (5 bases). V lost 3 bases and J 6 bases, leaving 15 bases between the germline ends. The CDR3 loop spans 14 amino acids. The germline V gene encodes CDR1 SGHRS and CDR2 YFSETQ.

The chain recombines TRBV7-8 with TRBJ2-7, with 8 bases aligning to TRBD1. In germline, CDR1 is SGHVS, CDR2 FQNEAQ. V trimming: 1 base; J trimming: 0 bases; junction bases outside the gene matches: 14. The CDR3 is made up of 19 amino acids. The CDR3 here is CASSLGLIRVTGGSYEQYF. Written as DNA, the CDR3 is TGTGCCAGCAGCTTAGGGTTGATCAGGGTCACAGGGGGCTCCTACGAGCAGTACTTC.

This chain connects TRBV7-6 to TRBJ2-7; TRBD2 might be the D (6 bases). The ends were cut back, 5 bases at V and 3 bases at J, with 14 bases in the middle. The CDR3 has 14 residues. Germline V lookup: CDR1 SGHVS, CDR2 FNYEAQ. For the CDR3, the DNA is TGTGCCAGCAGCCCACGCGGGGACTTCTACGAGCAGTACTTC. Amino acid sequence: CASSPRGDFYEQYF.

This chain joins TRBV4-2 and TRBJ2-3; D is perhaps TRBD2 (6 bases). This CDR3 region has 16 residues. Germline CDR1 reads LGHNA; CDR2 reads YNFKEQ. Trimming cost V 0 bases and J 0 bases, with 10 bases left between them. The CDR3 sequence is CASSQDLGTSTDTQYF. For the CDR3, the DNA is TGTGCCAGCAGCCAAGATCTGGGGACTAGCACAGATACGCAGTATTTT.

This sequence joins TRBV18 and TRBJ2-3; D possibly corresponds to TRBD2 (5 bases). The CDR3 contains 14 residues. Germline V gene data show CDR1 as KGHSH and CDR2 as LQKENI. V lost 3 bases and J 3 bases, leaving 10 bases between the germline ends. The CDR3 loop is CASSPSRGTDTQYF. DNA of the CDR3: TGTGCCAGCTCACCTTCCCGCGGGACAGATACGCAGTATTTT.

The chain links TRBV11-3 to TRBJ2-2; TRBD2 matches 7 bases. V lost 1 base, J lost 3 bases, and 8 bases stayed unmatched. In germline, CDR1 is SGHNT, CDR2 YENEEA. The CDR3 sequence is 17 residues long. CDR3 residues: CASSLAGPGRDTGELFF. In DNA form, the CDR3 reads TGTGCCAGCAGCTTAGCCGGACCGGGGAGGGACACCGGGGAGCTGTTTTTT.

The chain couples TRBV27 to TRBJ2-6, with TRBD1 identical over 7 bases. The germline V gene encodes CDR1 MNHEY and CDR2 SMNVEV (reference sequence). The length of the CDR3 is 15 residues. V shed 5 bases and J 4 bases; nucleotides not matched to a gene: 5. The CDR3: CASSGRGPGANVLTF. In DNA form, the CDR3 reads TGTGCCAGCAGTGGTAGGGGGCCAGGGGCCAACGTCCTGACTTTC.

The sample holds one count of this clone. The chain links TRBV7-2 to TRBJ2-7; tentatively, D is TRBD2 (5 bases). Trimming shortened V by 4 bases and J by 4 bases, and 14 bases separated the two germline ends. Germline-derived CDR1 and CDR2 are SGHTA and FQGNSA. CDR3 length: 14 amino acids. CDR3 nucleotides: TGTGCCAGCAGCTATGCCCGAGGGAAGTACGAGCAGTACTTC. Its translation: CASSYARGKYEQYF.

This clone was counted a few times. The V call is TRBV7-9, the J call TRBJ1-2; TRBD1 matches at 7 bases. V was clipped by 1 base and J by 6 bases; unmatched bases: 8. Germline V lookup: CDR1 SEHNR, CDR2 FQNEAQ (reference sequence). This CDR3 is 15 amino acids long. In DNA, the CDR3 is TGTGCCAGCAGCTTAGACCAGGGGGGACAACATGGCTACACCTTC. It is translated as CASSLDQGGQHGYTF. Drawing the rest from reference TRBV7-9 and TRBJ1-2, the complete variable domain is DTGVSQNPRHKITKRGQNVTFRCDPISEHNRLYWYRQTLGQGPEFLTYFQNEAQLEKSRLLSDRFSAERPKGSFSTLEIQRTEQGDSAMYLCASSLDQGGQHGYTFGSGTRLTVV.

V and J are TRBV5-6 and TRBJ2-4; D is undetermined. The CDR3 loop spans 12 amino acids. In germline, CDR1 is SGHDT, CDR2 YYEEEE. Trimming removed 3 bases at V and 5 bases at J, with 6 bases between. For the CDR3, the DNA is TGTGCCAGCAGCTCCAACCAAAACATTCAGTACTTC. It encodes CASSSNQNIQYF.

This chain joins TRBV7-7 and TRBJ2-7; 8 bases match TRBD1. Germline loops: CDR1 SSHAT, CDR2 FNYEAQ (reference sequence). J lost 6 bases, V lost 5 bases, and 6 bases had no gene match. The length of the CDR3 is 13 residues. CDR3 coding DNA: TGTGCCAGCAGCCGGGACAGGTTGGGCGAGCAGTACTTC. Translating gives CASSRDRLGEQYF.

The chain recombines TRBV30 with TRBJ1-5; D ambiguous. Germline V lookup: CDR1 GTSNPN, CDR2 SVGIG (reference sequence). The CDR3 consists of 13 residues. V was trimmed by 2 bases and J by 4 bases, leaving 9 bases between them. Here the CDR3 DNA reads TGTGCCTGGAGTCGGTCCCGTAATCAGCCCCAGCATTTT. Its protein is CAWSRSRNQPQHF.

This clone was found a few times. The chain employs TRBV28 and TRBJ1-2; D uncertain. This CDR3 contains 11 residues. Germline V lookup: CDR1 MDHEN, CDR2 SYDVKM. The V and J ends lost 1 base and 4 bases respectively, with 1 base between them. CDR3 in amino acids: CASSLSYGYTF. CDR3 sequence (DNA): TGTGCCAGCAGTTTATCCTATGGCTACACCTTC.

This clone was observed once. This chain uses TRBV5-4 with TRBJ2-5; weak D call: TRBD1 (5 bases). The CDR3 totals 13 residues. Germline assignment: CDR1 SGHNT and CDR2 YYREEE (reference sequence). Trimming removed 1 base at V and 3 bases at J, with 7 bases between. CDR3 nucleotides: TGTGCCAGCAGCTTGCCAGGGAAAGAGACCCAGTACTTC. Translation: CASSLPGKETQYF.

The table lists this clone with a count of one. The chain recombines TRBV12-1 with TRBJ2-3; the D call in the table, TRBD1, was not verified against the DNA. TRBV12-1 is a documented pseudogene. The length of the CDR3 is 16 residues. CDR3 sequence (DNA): TGTGCCAGCAGCTCCATCGACAGGGACAGCACAGATACGCAGTATTTT. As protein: CASSSIDRDSTDTQYF.

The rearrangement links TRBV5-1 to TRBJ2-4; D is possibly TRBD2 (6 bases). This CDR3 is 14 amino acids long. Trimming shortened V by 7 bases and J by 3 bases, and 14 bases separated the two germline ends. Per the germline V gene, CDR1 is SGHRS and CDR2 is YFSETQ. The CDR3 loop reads CASSGGAGKNIQYF. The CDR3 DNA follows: TGCGCCAGCTCGGGCGGGGCGGGCAAAAACATTCAGTACTTC.

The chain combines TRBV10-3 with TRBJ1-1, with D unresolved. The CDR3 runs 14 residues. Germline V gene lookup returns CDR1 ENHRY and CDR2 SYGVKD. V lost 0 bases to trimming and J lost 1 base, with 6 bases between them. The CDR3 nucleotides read TGTGCCATCAGTGAGTCGTCACGGAACACTGAAGCTTTCTTT. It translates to CAISESSRNTEAFF.

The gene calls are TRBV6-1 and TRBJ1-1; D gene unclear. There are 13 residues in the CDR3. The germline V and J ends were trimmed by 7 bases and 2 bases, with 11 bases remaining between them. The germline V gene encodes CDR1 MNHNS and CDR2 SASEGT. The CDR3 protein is CASTLEGNTEAFF. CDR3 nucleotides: TGTGCCAGCACCCTCGAAGGAAACACTGAAGCTTTCTTT.

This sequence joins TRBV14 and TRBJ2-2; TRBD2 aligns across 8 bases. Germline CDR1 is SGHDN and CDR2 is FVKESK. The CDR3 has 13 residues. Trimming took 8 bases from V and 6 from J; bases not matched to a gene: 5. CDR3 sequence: CASQRLASGELFF. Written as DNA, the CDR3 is TGTGCCAGCCAAAGACTAGCGTCCGGGGAGCTGTTTTTT.

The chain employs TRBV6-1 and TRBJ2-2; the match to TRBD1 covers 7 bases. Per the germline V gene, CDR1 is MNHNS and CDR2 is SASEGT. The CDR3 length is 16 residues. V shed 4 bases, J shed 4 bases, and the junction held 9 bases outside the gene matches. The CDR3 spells CASSADRAPSTGELFF. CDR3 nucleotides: TGTGCCAGCAGTGCCGACAGGGCCCCGAGCACCGGGGAGCTGTTTTTT.

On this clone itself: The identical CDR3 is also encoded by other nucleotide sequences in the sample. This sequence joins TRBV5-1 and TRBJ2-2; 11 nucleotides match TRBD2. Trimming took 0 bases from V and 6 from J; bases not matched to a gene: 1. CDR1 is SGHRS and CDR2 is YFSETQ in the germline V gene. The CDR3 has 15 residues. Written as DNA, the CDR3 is TGCGCCAGCAGCTTGGGACTAGCGGGATCCGGGGAGCTGTTTTTT. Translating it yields CASSLGLAGSGELFF.